These 11 T cell receptor beta chains were sequenced from one sample in a study of control samples from healthy donors and cancer patients (dated by TCRdb to the early 2020s). The library was produced with the immunoSEQ multiplex PCR assay. TCRdb carries this immuneACCESS record with in-frame sequences only. Its versions omit some clonotypes, under half of them owing to an unresolved V gene in the studies checked, with the rest unexplained. This sample is represented by around 180,000 clones; approximately 91% of them were singletons. Clones ranked in the top ten supply roughly 2.1% of the sample. Sequencing was done on a sample of blood. These receptors originate from a middle-aged woman in good health.

V and J are TRBV5-1 and TRBJ1-2; TRBD1 might be the D (5 bases). The CDR3 is made up of 15 amino acids. The V gene's germline CDR1 is SGHRS and CDR2 YFSETQ. Trimming stripped 4 bases from V and 5 bases from J, with 18 bases between. As DNA, the CDR3 is TGCGCCAGCAGCACCGGGGGTTCCAGGGAATATGGCTACACCTTC. This codes for CASSTGGSREYGYTF.

The chain recombines TRBV4-1 with TRBJ1-1; D is ambiguous. The germline gives CDR1 MGHRA, CDR2 YSYEKL. The V and J ends lost 5 bases and 2 bases respectively, with 15 bases between them. This CDR3 is 15 amino acids long. DNA of the CDR3: TGCGCCAGCAGCTTTAATGAAGGCGTAAACACTGAAGCTTTCTTT. Its protein product is CASSFNEGVNTEAFF.

The chain recombines TRBV5-4 with TRBJ1-2; D is undetermined. There are 15 residues in the CDR3. CDR1 and CDR2 (germline): SGHNT, YYREEE (reference sequence). V lost 3 bases and J 3 bases, leaving 15 bases between the germline ends. The CDR3 region is CASSWFGEGDYGYTF. The DNA for the CDR3 is TGTGCCAGCAGCTGGTTCGGGGAGGGTGACTATGGCTACACCTTC.

V is TRBV6-2 or TRBV6-3 and J is TRBJ2-5, with 10 bases fitting TRBD2. The CDR3 totals 15 residues. Per the germline V gene, CDR1 is MNHEY and CDR2 is SVGEGT. V gave up 4 bases and J gave up 7 bases; unmatched junction bases: 9. The CDR3 reads CASSSLAGALWTQYF. Here the CDR3 DNA reads TGTGCCAGCAGTTCCCTAGCGGGGGCCCTGTGGACCCAGTACTTC.

The chain uses TRBV7-9 and TRBJ2-3, with a weak D call TRBD1 (6 bases). The CDR3 has 15 amino acids. CDR1 is SEHNR, CDR2 FQNEAQ, per germline (reference sequence). Trimming pared 3 bases from V and 2 bases from J, leaving 12 bases between. The CDR3 loop reads CASSFYQGLTDTQYF. In nucleotides, the CDR3 is TGTGCCAGCAGCTTTTATCAGGGGCTCACAGATACGCAGTATTTT. The variable domain in full, with the rest retrieved from reference TRBV7-9 and TRBJ2-3, is DTGVSQNPRHKITKRGQNVTFRCDPISEHNRLYWYRQTLGQGPEFLTYFQNEAQLEKSRLLSDRFSAERPKGSFSTLEIQRTEQGDSAMYLCASSFYQGLTDTQYFGPGTRLTVL.

This clone was found a few times. The J gene is TRBJ1-4, the V gene TRBV24-1; D gene uncertain. V dropped 3 bases and J dropped 7 bases, with 5 bases sitting between them. Germline-derived CDR1 and CDR2 are KGHDR and SFDVKD. This CDR3 has 12 amino acids. The CDR3 nucleotides are TGTGCCACCAGTGATGACGGTGAAAAACTGTTTTTT. This gives the protein CATSDDGEKLFF.

This clone was counted once. This chain joins TRBV12-3 or TRBV12-4 and TRBJ2-3; 15 nucleotides align to TRBD2. The V gene end was trimmed by 10 bases and the J gene end by 6 bases; junction bases not matched to a gene: 2. The CDR3 spans 13 residues. The CDR3 DNA sequence: TGTGCCACCGGGACTAGCGGGGGGGATACGCAGTATTTT. As protein: CATGTSGGDTQYF.

The chain recombines TRBV27 with TRBJ1-1, with TRBD1 matching over 8 bases. Germline lookup yields CDR1 MNHEY and CDR2 SMNVEV (reference sequence). The CDR3 length is 14 residues. Trimming removed 6 bases from V and 1 base from J; junction bases left unmatched: 4. The CDR3 DNA reads TGTGCCAGCAGGACGGGACAGGCGAACACTGAAGCTTTCTTT. Residues: CASRTGQANTEAFF.

This clone has a single count. This chain links TRBV29-1 with TRBJ2-2; D is tentatively TRBD1 or TRBD2 (6 bases each). V was trimmed by 8 bases and J by 6 bases, leaving 25 bases between them. Germline-derived CDR1 and CDR2 are SQVTM and ANQGSEA. This CDR3 spans 16 amino acids. For the CDR3, the DNA is TGCAGCTTCTGGGGGGCGGTTGGGGTGAGGGCCGGGGAGCTGTTTTTT. As protein: CSFWGAVGVRAGELFF.

This chain connects TRBV12-5 to TRBJ1-1; D is uncertain. The V end was cut by 0 bases, the J end by 4 bases, with 9 bases between. The germline V gene has CDR1 LGHNT and CDR2 FRNRAP. The CDR3 sequence is 14 residues long. This CDR3 reads CASGLVHGSTEAFF. The DNA of the CDR3 is TGTGCTAGTGGTTTGGTACATGGGAGCACTGAAGCTTTCTTT.

The chain recombines TRBV20-1 with TRBJ2-7, with TRBD1 as a possible D gene (6 bases). This CDR3 is 15 amino acids long. The V end was cut by 3 bases, the J end by 8 bases, with 23 bases between. Germline assignment: CDR1 DFQATT and CDR2 SNEGSKA (reference sequence). This CDR3 is CSASIGAGDPLQQYF. The CDR3 coding sequence is TGCAGTGCTAGTATTGGGGCAGGGGACCCCCTGCAGCAGTACTTC.